The 32 T cell receptor beta chains listed next were all sequenced from one sample in a study of graft-versus-host responses after intestinal transplantation. Produced via immunoSEQ multiplex PCR; TCRdb's table is partial and in-frame only. The sample lists 45,000 to 50,000 clones; 80% to 95% were seen once. Their antigens remain unidentified. Material: unstimulated CD4+ T cells sorted from spleen or lymph node cells, obtained before transplant. These receptors came from a human donor who was the organ donor for an intestinal transplant.

V gene TRBV10-1 combines with J gene TRBJ2-7; 8 nucleotides agree with TRBD1. Germline V gene lookup returns CDR1 WNHNN and CDR2 SYGVQD (reference sequence). The ends lost 4 bases at V and 7 bases at J; junction bases unmatched: 0. This CDR3 is built from 11 residues. This chain's CDR3 is CASSGTGEQYF. Here the CDR3 DNA reads TGCGCCAGCAGTGGGACAGGGGAGCAGTACTTC.

The CDR3 coding sequence is TGTGCCAGCAGTTGGTGGACAGGGGGCACTGAAGCTTTCTTT. It is translated as CASSWWTGGTEAFF. The V call is TRBV28, the J call TRBJ1-1; 10 bases align to TRBD1. This CDR3 is built from 14 residues. Germline V gives CDR1 MDHEN, CDR2 SYDVKM. After removal of 4 bases from V and 4 bases from J, the junction contained 3 bases not matched to a gene.

The chain is built from TRBV4-2 and TRBJ2-2; D not resolved. The ends were cut back, 3 bases at V and 1 base at J, with 6 bases in the middle. The germline CDR1 and CDR2 sequences are LGHNA and YNFKEQ. The CDR3 spans 14 residues. The CDR3 region is CASSHLENTGELFF. Here the CDR3 DNA reads TGTGCCAGCAGCCACCTAGAGAACACCGGGGAGCTGTTTTTT.

Written as DNA, the CDR3 is TGTGCCAGCACTTCAGGGCCTAATCAGCCCCAGCATTTT. Encoded protein: CASTSGPNQPQHF. The chain carries TRBV6-1 and TRBJ1-5, with D maybe TRBD1 (5 bases). CDR3 length: 13 amino acids. Germline V CDR1 and CDR2: MNHNS, SASEGT. Trimming cost V 7 bases and J 4 bases, with 11 bases left between them.

This chain uses TRBV28 with TRBJ2-7, with D possibly matching TRBD2 (5 bases). Germline CDR1 and CDR2: MDHEN and SYDVKM. This CDR3 comprises 14 residues. Trimming left V 2 bases short and J 6 bases short, with 14 bases between. The CDR3 nucleotides are TGTGCCAGCAGTTTAGTCCCATTTAGCGCCGAGCAGTACTTC. Translating it yields CASSLVPFSAEQYF.

The V and J genes are TRBV7-9 and TRBJ2-3; D gene uncertain. In germline, CDR1 is SEHNR, CDR2 FQNEAQ (reference sequence). Trimming removed 4 bases from V and 5 bases from J, with 4 bases in between. The CDR3 is 11 residues long. The CDR3 reads CASSWRDTQYF. DNA for the CDR3: TGTGCCAGCAGCTGGAGAGATACGCAGTATTTT. The variable domain in full, completed from reference TRBV7-9 and TRBJ2-3, reads DTGVSQNPRHKITKRGQNVTFRCDPISEHNRLYWYRQTLGQGPEFLTYFQNEAQLEKSRLLSDRFSAERPKGSFSTLEIQRTEQGDSAMYLCASSWRDTQYFGPGTRLTVL.

The CDR3 coding sequence is TGTGCCTGGACCGGAGGGCTGGGCGTGAGTTACGAGCAGTACTTC. Translation gives CAWTGGLGVSYEQYF. This sequence joins TRBV30 and TRBJ2-7; weak D call: TRBD2 (6 bases). Trimming pared 4 bases from V and 4 bases from J, leaving 20 bases between. Germline lookup yields CDR1 GTSNPN and CDR2 SVGIG (reference sequence). CDR3 size: 15 residues. Full variable domain (outside the CDR3, taken from reference TRBV30 and TRBJ2-7): SQTIHQWPATLVQPVGSPLSLECTVEGTSNPNLYWYRQAAGRGLQLLFYSVGIGQISSEVPQNLSASRPQDRQFILSSKKLLLSDSGFYLCAWTGGLGVSYEQYFGPGTRLTVT.

V usage is TRBV7-2 and J usage is TRBJ2-3, with D tentatively TRBD2 (6 bases). V was clipped by 4 bases and J by 3 bases, with 17 bases between them. Germline CDR1 SGHTA, CDR2 FQGNSA. CDR3 size: 16 residues. The DNA of the CDR3 is TGTGCCAGCAGCTCCGGACTACAAAGGATTACAGATACGCAGTATTTT. This sequence encodes CASSSGLQRITDTQYF. Drawing the rest from reference TRBV7-2 and TRBJ2-3, the complete variable domain is GAGVSQSPSNKVTEKGKDVELRCDPISGHTALYWYRQSLGQGLEFLIYFQGNSAPDKSGLPSDRFSAERTGGSVSTLTIQRTQQEDSAVYLCASSSGLQRITDTQYFGPGTRLTVL.

This clone was detected once. The chain uses TRBV7-2 and TRBJ2-3; the match to TRBD1 covers 12 bases. V trimming: 6 bases; J trimming: 6 bases; junction bases outside the gene matches: 10. CDR1 and CDR2 (germline): SGHTA, FQGNSA. The CDR3 totals 16 residues. The CDR3 sequence: CASRRSRDRGRDTQYF. CDR3 DNA sequence: TGTGCCAGCAGACGAAGTAGGGACAGGGGGCGGGATACGCAGTATTTT.

The V call is TRBV5-4, the J call TRBJ2-3; the match to TRBD1 covers 8 bases. The V gene end was trimmed by 4 bases and the J gene end by 3 bases; junction bases not matched to a gene: 4. The CDR3 is 14 amino acids. In germline, CDR1 is SGHNT, CDR2 YYREEE (reference sequence). The CDR3 region has the DNA TGTGCCAGCAGCATTAGGACAGGGACAGATACGCAGTATTTT. Amino acids: CASSIRTGTDTQYF.

The V and J genes are TRBV7-9 and TRBJ2-1; D may be TRBD1 (6 bases). The ends were cut back, 4 bases at V and 4 bases at J, with 17 bases in the middle. Per germline, CDR1 SEHNR and CDR2 FQNEAQ (reference sequence). The CDR3 runs to 16 residues. CDR3 sequence: CASSSTTGSLYNEQFF. DNA of the CDR3: TGTGCCAGCAGCTCCACGACAGGATCCCTTTACAATGAGCAGTTCTTC.

With respect to this clone: The CDR3 does not close with the conserved phenylalanine or tryptophan, likely indicating a read error. The chain carries TRBV7-2 and TRBJ2-7, with 9 bases lining up with TRBD2. V lost 1 base to trimming and J lost 6 bases; unmatched junction nucleotides: 16. The CDR3 sequence is 18 residues long. Per the germline V gene, CDR1 is SGHTA and CDR2 is FQGNSA. In DNA form, the CDR3 reads TGTGCCAGCAGCTTAGTAGGCGCGGCGGGAGGGGTAAGGGGCGAGCAGTACCTC. Residues: CASSLVGAAGGVRGEQYL.

The chain employs TRBV5-1 and TRBJ2-3; D remains unclear. Looked up from germline, CDR1 is SGHRS and CDR2 is YFSETQ. There are 14 residues in the CDR3. Deletions cut 0 bases from V and 4 bases from J, with 9 bases between. The CDR3 is CASSLGASSDTQYF. The CDR3 DNA reads as TGCGCCAGCAGCTTGGGTGCATCGTCAGATACGCAGTATTTT.

About this clone itself: Distinct nucleotide sequences in the sample also encode this CDR3. This sequence joins TRBV2 and TRBJ1-2; 8 positions agree with TRBD1. From germline, CDR1 is SNHLY and CDR2 FYNNEI. Losses at the gene ends were 7 bases for V and 4 bases for J; bases not matched to a gene: 17. The CDR3 has 17 amino acids. The CDR3 coding sequence is TGTGCCAGCACCTTCCGGGACAGGTTCCATCGCCCCTATGGCTACACCTTC. Protein product: CASTFRDRFHRPYGYTF.

This chain links TRBV11-3 with TRBJ2-7; 15 bases match TRBD2. Germline assignment: CDR1 SGHNT and CDR2 YENEEA. V lost 5 bases to trimming and J lost 6 bases; unmatched junction nucleotides: 5. The CDR3 contains 15 residues. The CDR3 protein is CASSARTSGRGEQYF. CDR3 nucleotide sequence: TGTGCCAGCAGCGCCCGGACTAGCGGGAGGGGCGAGCAGTACTTC.

V and J are TRBV9 and TRBJ1-2, with D tentatively TRBD1 (5 bases). With 2 bases removed from V and 6 bases from J, the gap between germline ends came to 11 bases. CDR3 length equals 13 residues. Germline V gene data show CDR1 as SGDLS and CDR2 as YYNGEE. Here the CDR3 DNA reads TGTGCCAGCAGCGTCGGGACGGTCGATGGCTACACCTTC. Encoded protein: CASSVGTVDGYTF.

Worth noting for this clone: No conserved phenylalanine or tryptophan ends this CDR3, so it is likely a read error. This chain links TRBV7-3 with TRBJ1-1, with D possibly matching TRBD1 (6 bases). Looked up from germline, CDR1 is SGHTA and CDR2 is FQGTGA. The length of the CDR3 is 13 residues. V was clipped by 2 bases and J by 4 bases, with 8 bases between them. CDR3 residues: CASSLRGGTEAFL. The CDR3 DNA sequence: TGTGCCAGCAGCTTACGAGGGGGCACTGAAGCTTTCCTT.

V and J are TRBV6-4 and TRBJ1-5; 9 nucleotides align to TRBD1. This CDR3 is built from 15 residues. J lost 5 bases, V lost 7 bases, and 9 bases had no gene match. Germline V lookup: CDR1 MRHNA, CDR2 SNTAGT. The CDR3 reads CASTRTGEGYQPQHF. Here the CDR3 DNA reads TGTGCCAGCACCAGGACAGGGGAAGGCTATCAGCCCCAGCATTTT.

The rearrangement uses TRBV7-9 and TRBJ2-1, with D possibly matching TRBD1 (6 bases). The germline V and J ends were trimmed by 6 bases and 0 bases, with 18 bases remaining between them. CDR1 is SEHNR and CDR2 is FQNEAQ in the germline V gene (reference sequence). The CDR3 has 17 amino acids. CDR3 DNA: TGTGCCAGCAGTCTACAGGGCCCCCTAAGCTCCTACAATGAGCAGTTCTTC. This translates into CASSLQGPLSSYNEQFF. The whole variable domain, remainder taken from reference TRBV7-9 and TRBJ2-1, is DTGVSQNPRHKITKRGQNVTFRCDPISEHNRLYWYRQTLGQGPEFLTYFQNEAQLEKSRLLSDRFSAERPKGSFSTLEIQRTEQGDSAMYLCASSLQGPLSSYNEQFFGPGTRLTVL.

The chain joins TRBV5-4 to TRBJ2-3; TRBD1 agrees at 7 bases. V was clipped by 0 bases and J by 2 bases; unmatched bases: 3. The CDR3 spans 15 residues. In germline, CDR1 is SGHNT, CDR2 YYREEE (reference sequence). This CDR3 reads CASSLAGQYTDTQYF. DNA for the CDR3: TGTGCCAGCAGCTTGGCGGGACAGTACACAGATACGCAGTATTTT. The whole variable domain, filled in from reference TRBV5-4 and TRBJ2-3, reads ETGVTQSPTHLIKTRGQQVTLRCSSQSGHNTVSWYQQALGQGPQFIFQYYREEENGRGNFPPRFSGLQFPNYSSELNVNALELDDSALYLCASSLAGQYTDTQYFGPGTRLTVL.

This chain joins TRBV7-2 and TRBJ1-1, with unresolved D. The CDR3 has 13 amino acids. Looked up from germline, CDR1 is SGHTA and CDR2 is FQGNSA. V shed 1 base and J shed 1 base, with 4 bases lying between them. CDR3 region: CASSLVGNTEAFF. The CDR3 region has the DNA TGTGCCAGCAGCTTAGTAGGGAACACTGAAGCTTTCTTT.

V and J are TRBV30 and TRBJ1-1, with no clear D. The CDR3 has 11 amino acids. CDR1 is GTSNPN, CDR2 SVGIG, per germline (reference sequence). The V end lost 5 bases, the J end lost 0 bases, and 4 bases lay between the germline ends. Here the CDR3 DNA reads TGTGCCTGGGGCATGAACACTGAAGCTTTCTTT. Protein sequence: CAWGMNTEAFF.

The J gene is TRBJ2-1, the V gene TRBV9; 7 nucleotides align to TRBD1. The CDR3 has 13 residues. The ends lost 0 bases at V and 6 bases at J; junction bases unmatched: 0. Germline V lookup: CDR1 SGDLS, CDR2 YYNGEE. CDR3 nucleotide sequence: TGTGCCAGCAGCGTAGCAGGGGGCAATGAGCAGTTCTTC. It is translated as CASSVAGGNEQFF.

The chain joins TRBV7-2 to TRBJ2-7; TRBD2 matches 14 bases. The germline V gene encodes CDR1 SGHTA and CDR2 FQGNSA. The trim removed 1 base at V and 4 bases at J, leaving 6 bases unmatched. CDR3 length: 17 amino acids. The CDR3 DNA follows: TGTGCCAGCAGCTTAGTGGGACTAGCGGGAGCGTTATACGAGCAGTACTTC. This encodes CASSLVGLAGALYEQYF.

V gene TRBV10-3 combines with J gene TRBJ1-1; 10 bases are a match to TRBD1. This CDR3 is built from 13 residues. Trimming removed 10 bases from V and 6 bases from J; junction bases left unmatched: 8. Germline values: CDR1 ENHRY, CDR2 SYGVKD. The DNA of the CDR3 is TGTGCCAGTCACCGCGGACAGGGGGCTGAAGCTTTCTTT. It specifies CASHRGQGAEAFF.

This rearrangement joins TRBV19 to TRBJ1-5; 7 bases are a match to TRBD1. This CDR3 comprises 15 residues. Germline CDR1 is LNHDA and CDR2 is SQIVND (reference sequence). Trimming removed 3 bases from V and 5 bases from J; junction bases left unmatched: 7. The CDR3 DNA reads TGTGCCAGTAGTATCGGCGGACAGGTCCATCAGCCCCAGCATTTT. Translated, it gives CASSIGGQVHQPQHF.

This sequence joins TRBV5-6 and TRBJ1-2, with D possibly matching TRBD1 (6 bases). This CDR3 region has 14 residues. From germline, CDR1 is SGHDT and CDR2 YYEEEE. Trimming removed 4 bases from V and 5 bases from J, with 15 bases in between. The CDR3 DNA reads TGTGCCAGCAGCCCGTTCACAGGGAGGTATGGCTACACCTTC. Encoded protein: CASSPFTGRYGYTF.

The chain has TRBV11-2 and TRBJ2-7; TRBD2 matches 8 bases. With V trimmed by 6 bases and J by 0 bases, 7 bases remained unmatched. This CDR3 has 15 amino acids. Germline CDR1 and CDR2: SGHAT and FQNNGV. CDR3: CASRFSGTPSYEQYF. The CDR3 region has the DNA TGTGCCAGCAGATTTAGCGGGACCCCCTCCTACGAGCAGTACTTC.

This sequence joins TRBV21-1 and TRBJ1-1; the D call of TRBD1 is as the table states it, not checked on the DNA. TRBV21-1 is shown as a pseudogene. The CDR3 sequence is 14 residues long. The CDR3 loop is CASSKQGQDTEAFF. DNA of the CDR3: TGTGCCAGCAGTAAACAGGGTCAGGACACTGAAGCTTTCTTT.

The rearrangement joins TRBV7-2 to TRBJ2-3; D not certain. This CDR3 contains 14 residues. CDR1 and CDR2 from the germline V gene are SGHTA and FQGNSA. Trimming removed 1 base from V and 0 bases from J, with 5 bases in between. CDR3 DNA sequence: TGTGCCAGCAGCTTAGATGGCAGCACAGATACGCAGTATTTT. Its protein product is CASSLDGSTDTQYF.

V usage is TRBV6-6 and J usage is TRBJ1-3; D might be TRBD1 (5 bases). Trimming stripped 2 bases from V and 2 bases from J, with 10 bases between. Germline CDR1 MNHNY, CDR2 SVGAGI (reference sequence). The CDR3 consists of 15 residues. CDR3 nucleotide sequence: TGTGCCAGCAGTTACGATGGAGGGGCTGGAAACACCATATATTTT. Translating it yields CASSYDGGAGNTIYF.

V usage is TRBV30 and J usage is TRBJ2-1; 12 nucleotides match TRBD2. Germline loops: CDR1 GTSNPN, CDR2 SVGIG (reference sequence). This CDR3 has 16 amino acids. J lost 8 bases, V lost 4 bases, and 12 bases had no gene match. CDR3 in DNA: TGTGCCTGGATCCCCAGACTAGCGGGAGCCGAGGATGAGCAGTTCTTC. This codes for CAWIPRLAGAEDEQFF.